A single sample is the source of the 9 T cell receptor beta chains below, sequenced in a study of OX40 agonist ivuxolimab in advanced cancers. The table came from immunoSEQ multiplex PCR; TCRdb's copy has only in-frame clones and leaves some out. The sample holds tens of thousands of clones; 65% to 90% are singletons and the top ten take 1.9%. The sample here was CD4+ or CD8+ T cells sorted from blood, taken in a trial of the OX40 agonist ivuxolimab. Source of these receptors: an adult with an advanced solid tumor such as melanoma, head and neck, liver or kidney cancer.

The gene calls are TRBV7-9 and TRBJ2-1; 7 bases agree with TRBD2. V gave up 2 bases and J gave up 1 base; unmatched junction bases: 2. The length of the CDR3 is 15 residues. Germline V gene lookup returns CDR1 SEHNR and CDR2 FQNEAQ (reference sequence). The CDR3: CASSLRGVSYNEQFF. In DNA form, the CDR3 reads TGTGCCAGCAGCTTACGGGGGGTTTCCTACAATGAGCAGTTCTTC. Full variable domain (outside the CDR3, taken from reference TRBV7-9 and TRBJ2-1): DTGVSQNPRHKITKRGQNVTFRCDPISEHNRLYWYRQTLGQGPEFLTYFQNEAQLEKSRLLSDRFSAERPKGSFSTLEIQRTEQGDSAMYLCASSLRGVSYNEQFFGPGTRLTVL.

The CDR3 loop reads CASSETEISDTQYF. The CDR3 DNA reads as TGTGCCAGCAGTGAAACAGAGATCTCAGATACGCAGTATTTT. The chain is built from TRBV2 and TRBJ2-3; D gene unclear. This CDR3 has 14 residues. Germline V CDR1 and CDR2: SNHLY, FYNNEI. V dropped 2 bases and J dropped 4 bases, with 10 bases sitting between them.

The J gene is TRBJ2-5, the V gene TRBV6-6, with D maybe TRBD2 (6 bases). Germline V gene lookup returns CDR1 MNHNY and CDR2 SVGAGI (reference sequence). The CDR3 covers 12 residues. The germline V and J ends were trimmed by 7 bases and 4 bases, with 10 bases remaining between them. The CDR3 DNA reads TGTGCCAGCACCCCGGAGGGAGAGACCCAGTACTTC. Its protein product is CASTPEGETQYF.

The chain is built from TRBV6-5 and TRBJ1-5, with D tentatively TRBD1 (5 bases). CDR1 and CDR2 (germline): MNHEY, SVGAGI. V lost 4 bases and J 6 bases, leaving 16 bases between the germline ends. This CDR3 has 15 amino acids. For the CDR3, the DNA is TGTGCCAGCAGTTCCCGAGGGGCTGGGGGTCAGCCCCAGCATTTT. It encodes CASSSRGAGGQPQHF.

This chain links TRBV9 with TRBJ2-1; D perhaps matches TRBD1 (5 bases). V lost 0 bases and J lost 5, with 9 bases in between. The germline V gene has CDR1 SGDLS and CDR2 YYNGEE. This CDR3 contains 14 residues. CDR3 loop: CASSVVLGHNEQFF. CDR3 coding DNA: TGTGCCAGCAGCGTAGTTCTGGGGCACAATGAGCAGTTCTTC.

This sequence joins TRBV5-6 and TRBJ1-1; D call uncertain. The germline V gene encodes CDR1 SGHDT and CDR2 YYEEEE. The V and J ends lost 3 bases and 5 bases respectively, with 5 bases between them. The CDR3 extends over 11 amino acids. The DNA of the CDR3 is TGTGCCAGCAGCTGGAGGACTGAAGCTTTCTTT. Protein sequence: CASSWRTEAFF. Full variable domain (missing parts from reference TRBV5-6 and TRBJ1-1): DAGVTQSPTHLIKTRGQQVTLRCSPKSGHDTVSWYQQALGQGPQFIFQYYEEEERQRGNFPDRFSGHQFPNYSSELNVNALLLGDSALYLCASSWRTEAFFGQGTRLTVV.

The J gene is TRBJ2-7, the V gene TRBV5-5, with a weak D call TRBD2 (6 bases). Per germline, CDR1 SGHKS and CDR2 YYEKEE (reference sequence). There are 14 residues in the CDR3. V was shortened by 4 bases and J by 5 bases, with 16 bases between the two germline ends. The CDR3 coding sequence is TGTGCCAGCAGCCTCGGGAGTGGGGGTCACGAGCAGTACTTC. Its translation is CASSLGSGGHEQYF.

This sequence joins TRBV27 and TRBJ1-6; 7 nucleotides agree with TRBD1. The CDR3 contains 18 residues. Germline loops: CDR1 MNHEY, CDR2 SMNVEV (reference sequence). V lost 8 bases, J lost 0 bases, and 13 bases stayed unmatched. DNA for the CDR3: TGTGCCAGCCTCCCTCTCGCGGGACAGAGCTCCTATAATTCACCCCTCCACTTT. Its protein product is CASLPLAGQSSYNSPLHF.

This chain uses TRBV4-1 with TRBJ2-2; 10 bases are shared with TRBD2. The CDR3 contains 16 residues. V lost 4 bases to trimming and J lost 6 bases; unmatched junction nucleotides: 8. The germline V gene encodes CDR1 MGHRA and CDR2 YSYEKL. DNA for the CDR3: TGCGCCAGCAGCCCCATACCTAGCGGGAGAGCCGGGGAGCTGTTTTTT. Residues: CASSPIPSGRAGELFF.